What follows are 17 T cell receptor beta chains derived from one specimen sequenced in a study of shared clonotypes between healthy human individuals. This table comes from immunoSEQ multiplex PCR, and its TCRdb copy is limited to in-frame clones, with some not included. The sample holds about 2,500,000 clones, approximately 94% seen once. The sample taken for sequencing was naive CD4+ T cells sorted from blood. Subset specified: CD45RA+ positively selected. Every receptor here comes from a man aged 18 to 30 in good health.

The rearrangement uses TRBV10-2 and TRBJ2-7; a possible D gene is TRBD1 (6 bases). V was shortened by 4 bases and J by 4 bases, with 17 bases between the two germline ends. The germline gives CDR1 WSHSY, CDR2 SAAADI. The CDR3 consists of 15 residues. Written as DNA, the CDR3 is TGCGCCAGCAGTGCGGTGGCGGACAGCCCTTACGAGCAGTACTTC. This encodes CASSAVADSPYEQYF.

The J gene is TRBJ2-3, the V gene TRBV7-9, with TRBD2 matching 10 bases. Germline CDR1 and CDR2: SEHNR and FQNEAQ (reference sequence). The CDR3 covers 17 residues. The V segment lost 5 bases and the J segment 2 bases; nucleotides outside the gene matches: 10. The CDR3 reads CASSEHRTSGATDTQYF. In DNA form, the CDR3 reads TGTGCCAGCAGCGAACACCGGACTAGCGGAGCCACAGATACGCAGTATTTT.

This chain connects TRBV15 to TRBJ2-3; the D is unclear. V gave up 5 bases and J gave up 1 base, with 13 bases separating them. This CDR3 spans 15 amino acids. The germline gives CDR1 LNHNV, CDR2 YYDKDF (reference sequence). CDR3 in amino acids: CATSRAHQGTDTQYF. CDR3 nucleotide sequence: TGTGCCACCAGCCGGGCGCACCAAGGCACAGATACGCAGTATTTT.

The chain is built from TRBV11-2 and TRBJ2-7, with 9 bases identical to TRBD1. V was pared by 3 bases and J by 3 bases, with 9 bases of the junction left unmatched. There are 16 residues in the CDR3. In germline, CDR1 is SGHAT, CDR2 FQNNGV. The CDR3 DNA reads TGTGCCAGCAGCTTCCCCCCCGGGACAGGGCGCTACGAGCAGTACTTC. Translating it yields CASSFPPGTGRYEQYF.

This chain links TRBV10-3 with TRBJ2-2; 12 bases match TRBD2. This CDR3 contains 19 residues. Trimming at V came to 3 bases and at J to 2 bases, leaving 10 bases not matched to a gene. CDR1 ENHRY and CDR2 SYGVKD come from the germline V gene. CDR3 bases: TGTGCCATCAGTGAATCTAGCGGGAGGGCCGGGCGTAACACCGGGGAGCTGTTTTTT. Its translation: CAISESSGRAGRNTGELFF.

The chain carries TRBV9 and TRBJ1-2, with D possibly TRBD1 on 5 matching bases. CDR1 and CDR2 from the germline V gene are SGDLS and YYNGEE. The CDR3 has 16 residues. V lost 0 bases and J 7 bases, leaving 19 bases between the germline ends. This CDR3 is CASSVGLDTFGPGYTF. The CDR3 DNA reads TGTGCCAGCAGCGTAGGGCTGGACACCTTCGGGCCTGGCTACACCTTC. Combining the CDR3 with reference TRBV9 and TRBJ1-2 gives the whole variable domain DSGVTQTPKHLITATGQRVTLRCSPRSGDLSVYWYQQSLDQGLQFLIQYYNGEERAKGNILERFSAQQFPDLHSELNLSSLELGDSALYFCASSVGLDTFGPGYTFGSGTRLTVV.

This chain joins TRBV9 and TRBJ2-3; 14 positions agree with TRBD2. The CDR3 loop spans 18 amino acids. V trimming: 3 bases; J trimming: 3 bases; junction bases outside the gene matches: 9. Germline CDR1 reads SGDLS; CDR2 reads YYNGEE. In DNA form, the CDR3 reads TGTGCCAGCAGCGGAGGGACTAGCGGGAGTCTTCTGACAGATACGCAGTATTTT. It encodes CASSGGTSGSLLTDTQYF.

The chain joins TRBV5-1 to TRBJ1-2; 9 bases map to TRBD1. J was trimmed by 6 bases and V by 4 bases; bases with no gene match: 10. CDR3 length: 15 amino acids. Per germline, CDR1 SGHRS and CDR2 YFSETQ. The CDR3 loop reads CASSPFRTGGDGYTF. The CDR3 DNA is TGCGCCAGCAGCCCTTTTCGAACAGGGGGCGATGGCTACACCTTC.

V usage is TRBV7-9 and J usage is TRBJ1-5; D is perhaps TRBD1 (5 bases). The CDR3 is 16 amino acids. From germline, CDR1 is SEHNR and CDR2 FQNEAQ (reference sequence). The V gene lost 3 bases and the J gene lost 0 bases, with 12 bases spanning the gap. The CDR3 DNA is TGTGCCAGCAGCTTTTCGCAGGGAAATAGCAATCAGCCCCAGCATTTT. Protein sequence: CASSFSQGNSNQPQHF.

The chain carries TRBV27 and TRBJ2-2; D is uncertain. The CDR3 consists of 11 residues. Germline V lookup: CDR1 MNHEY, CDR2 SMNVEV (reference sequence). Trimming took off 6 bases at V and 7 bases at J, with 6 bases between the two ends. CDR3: CASRGFGELFF. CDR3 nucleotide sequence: TGTGCCAGCAGGGGTTTCGGGGAGCTGTTTTTT.

This CDR3 reads CASSSGTGRGTDTQYF. In DNA form, the CDR3 reads TGTGCCAGCAGCTCCGGTACCGGGAGGGGCACAGATACGCAGTATTTT. The chain recombines TRBV5-4 with TRBJ2-3; 8 nucleotides align to TRBD2. Germline loops: CDR1 SGHNT, CDR2 YYREEE (reference sequence). The CDR3 has 16 amino acids. J was trimmed by 1 base and V by 3 bases; bases with no gene match: 7.

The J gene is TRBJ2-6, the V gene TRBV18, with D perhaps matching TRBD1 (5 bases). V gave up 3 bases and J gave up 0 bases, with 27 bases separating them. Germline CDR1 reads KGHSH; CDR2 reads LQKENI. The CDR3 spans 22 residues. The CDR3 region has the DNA TGTGCCAGCTCACCCCCGGGTCAGGGCGTCTTATTTTACGTCTCTGGGGCCAACGTCCTGACTTTC. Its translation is CASSPPGQGVLFYVSGANVLTF.

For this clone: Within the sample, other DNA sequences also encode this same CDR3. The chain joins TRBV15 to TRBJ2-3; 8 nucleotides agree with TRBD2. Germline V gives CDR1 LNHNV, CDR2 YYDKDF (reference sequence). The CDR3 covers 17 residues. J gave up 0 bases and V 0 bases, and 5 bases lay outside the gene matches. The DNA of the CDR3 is TGTGCCACCAGCAGAGATTTACTAGCGGCTAGCACAGATACGCAGTATTTT. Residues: CATSRDLLAASTDTQYF.

In DNA form, the CDR3 reads TGTGCCAGCAGTTACGATGGGTTTCAGCCCCAGCATTTT. It encodes CASSYDGFQPQHF. The genes are TRBV6-5 and TRBJ1-5, with D unclear. The germline CDR1 and CDR2 sequences are MNHEY and SVGAGI. The CDR3 runs to 13 residues. Trimming took 2 bases from V and 6 from J, leaving 8 bases between them.

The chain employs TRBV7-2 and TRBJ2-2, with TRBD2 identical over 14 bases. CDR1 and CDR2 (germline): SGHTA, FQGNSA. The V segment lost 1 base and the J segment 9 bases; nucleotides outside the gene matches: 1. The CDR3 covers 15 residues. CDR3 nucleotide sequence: TGTGCCAGCAGCTTAGGACTAGCGGGAGGGCGGGAGCTGTTTTTT. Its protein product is CASSLGLAGGRELFF.

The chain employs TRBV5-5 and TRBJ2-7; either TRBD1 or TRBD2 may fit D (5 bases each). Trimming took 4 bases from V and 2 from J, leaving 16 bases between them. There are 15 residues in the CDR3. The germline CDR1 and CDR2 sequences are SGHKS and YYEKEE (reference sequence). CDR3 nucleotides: TGTGCCAGCAGCAGGGACGGGGTGAGTCCCTACGAGCAGTACTTC. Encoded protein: CASSRDGVSPYEQYF.

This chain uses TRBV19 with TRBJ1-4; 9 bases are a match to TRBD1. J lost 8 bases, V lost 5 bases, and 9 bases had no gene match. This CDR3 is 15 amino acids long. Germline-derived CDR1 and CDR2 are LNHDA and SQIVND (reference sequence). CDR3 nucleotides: TGTGCCAGTAGTCCCCTCGGGACAGGGCTGGAAAAACTGTTTTTT. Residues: CASSPLGTGLEKLFF.